One sample yielded the 10 T cell receptor beta chains listed below, sequenced in a study of CD8+ T cells in alopecia areata. RNA extraction was followed by reverse transcription into cDNA, which acted as the sequencing template. TCRdb's copy holds only in-frame clones and misses some; the assay was immunoSEQ multiplex PCR. The table lists approximately 180,000 clones, around 50% of them singletons. The specimen comprised CD4+ T cells sorted from blood, sampled at week 0. These receptors were obtained from a human donor with alopecia areata.

This clone was counted between two and nine times. The V call is TRBV5-6, the J call TRBJ2-5; the D gene is possibly TRBD2 (6 bases). The CDR3 contains 14 residues. Trimming shortened V by 0 bases and J by 6 bases, and 12 bases separated the two germline ends. Germline V gene sequence: CDR1 SGHDT, CDR2 YYEEEE. The CDR3 reads CASSLAPGSKTQYF. In nucleotides, the CDR3 is TGTGCCAGCAGCTTGGCTCCCGGGAGCAAGACCCAGTACTTC.

This sequence joins TRBV11-3 and TRBJ2-1; perhaps TRBD1 as D (5 bases). The CDR3 is 11 amino acids. V dropped 3 bases and J dropped 10 bases, with 7 bases sitting between them. CDR1 and CDR2 (germline): SGHNT, YENEEA. The CDR3 region has the DNA TGTGCCAGCAGCTTGAGGACAGAGCAGTTCTTC. This translates into CASSLRTEQFF. Together with reference TRBV11-3 and TRBJ2-1, the CDR3 gives the full variable domain: EAGVVQSPRYKIIEKKQPVAFWCNPISGHNTLYWYLQNLGQGPELLIRYENEEAVDDSQLPKDRFSAERLKGVDSTLKIQPAELGDSAVYLCASSLRTEQFFGPGTRLTVL.

J is TRBJ2-1 and V is TRBV25-1; D is perhaps TRBD2 (6 bases). The CDR3 length is 14 residues. The V end lost 3 bases, the J end lost 4 bases, and 10 bases lay between the germline ends. Germline loops: CDR1 MGHDK, CDR2 SYGVNS. CDR3 region: CASSETGTYNEQFF. The CDR3 DNA sequence: TGTGCCAGCAGTGAGACCGGGACTTACAATGAGCAGTTCTTC. The full variable domain, with the rest looked up from reference TRBV25-1 and TRBJ2-1, is EADIYQTPRYLVIGTGKKITLECSQTMGHDKMYWYQQDPGMELHLIHYSYGVNSTEKGDLSSESTVSRIRTEHFPLTLESARPSHTSQYLCASSETGTYNEQFFGPGTRLTVL.

Regarding this clone: The same CDR3 can be traced to other DNA sequences in this sample. The CDR3 is CAWSRDTQYF. The CDR3 region has the DNA TGTGCCTGGAGTCGGGATACGCAGTATTTT. V usage is TRBV30 and J usage is TRBJ2-3, with D unresolved. The CDR3 extends over 10 amino acids. Trimming pared 2 bases from V and 6 bases from J, leaving 3 bases between. The germline CDR1 and CDR2 sequences are GTSNPN and SVGIG (reference sequence).

The chain uses TRBV29-1 and TRBJ1-2; D remains unclear. Trimming left V 3 bases short and J 2 bases short, with 10 bases between. CDR3 size: 13 residues. Germline V lookup: CDR1 SQVTM, CDR2 ANQGSEA. CDR3 sequence reads: CSVDSSRNYGYTF. CDR3 DNA sequence: TGCAGCGTTGATAGCAGTAGGAACTATGGCTACACCTTC. Together with reference TRBV29-1 and TRBJ1-2, the CDR3 gives the full variable domain: SAVISQKPSRDICQRGTSLTIQCQVDSQVTMMFWYRQQPGQSLTLIATANQGSEATYESGFVIDKFPISRPNLTFSTLTVSNMSPEDSSIYLCSVDSSRNYGYTFGSGTRLTVV.

The chain is built from TRBV9 and TRBJ2-7; D tentatively reads TRBD1 or TRBD2 (5 bases each). Trimming pared 0 bases from V and 3 bases from J, leaving 13 bases between. CDR3 length equals 15 residues. From germline, CDR1 is SGDLS and CDR2 YYNGEE. The CDR3 region is CASSVVGDPGYEQYF. CDR3 DNA sequence: TGTGCCAGCAGCGTAGTTGGGGACCCGGGCTACGAGCAGTACTTC.

The chain uses TRBV7-9 and TRBJ1-5; 7 positions match TRBD1. The CDR3 length is 16 residues. V shed 4 bases and J 1 base; nucleotides not matched to a gene: 7. Germline-derived CDR1 and CDR2 are SEHNR and FQNEAQ (reference sequence). The CDR3 coding sequence is TGTGCCAGCAGCTCCGGACAGGTCAGGAGCAATCAGCCCCAGCATTTT. Residues: CASSSGQVRSNQPQHF. The full variable domain, completed using reference TRBV7-9 and TRBJ1-5, is DTGVSQNPRHKITKRGQNVTFRCDPISEHNRLYWYRQTLGQGPEFLTYFQNEAQLEKSRLLSDRFSAERPKGSFSTLEIQRTEQGDSAMYLCASSSGQVRSNQPQHFGDGTRLSIL.

CDR3 nucleotide sequence: TGTGCCAGCAGTTGGGACGGAAACAATCAGCCCCAGCATTTT. Amino acids: CASSWDGNNQPQHF. The chain links TRBV5-6 to TRBJ1-5; tentatively, D is TRBD1 (5 bases). V was cut by 5 bases and J by 3 bases, with 12 bases left in between. Germline V gives CDR1 SGHDT, CDR2 YYEEEE. The CDR3 is made up of 14 amino acids.

The sample holds a few counts of this clone. V and J are TRBV10-3 and TRBJ1-5, with 7 bases fitting TRBD1. Germline V gene sequence: CDR1 ENHRY, CDR2 SYGVKD. The CDR3 consists of 12 residues. Unmatched junction bases numbered 4, after V lost 8 bases and J lost 6 bases. The CDR3 region has the DNA TGTGCCATCCCAGGGGGGAGTCAGCCCCAGCATTTT. Amino acids: CAIPGGSQPQHF.

This clone has only a few counts. The DNA for the CDR3 is TGTGCCAGCAGTTTTCGGGAGAATTCACCCCTCCACTTT. Encoded protein: CASSFRENSPLHF. The chain combines TRBV27 with TRBJ1-6; D gene ambiguous. Trimming shortened V by 3 bases and J by 7 bases, and 7 bases separated the two germline ends. In germline, CDR1 is MNHEY, CDR2 SMNVEV (reference sequence). CDR3 length: 13 residues.